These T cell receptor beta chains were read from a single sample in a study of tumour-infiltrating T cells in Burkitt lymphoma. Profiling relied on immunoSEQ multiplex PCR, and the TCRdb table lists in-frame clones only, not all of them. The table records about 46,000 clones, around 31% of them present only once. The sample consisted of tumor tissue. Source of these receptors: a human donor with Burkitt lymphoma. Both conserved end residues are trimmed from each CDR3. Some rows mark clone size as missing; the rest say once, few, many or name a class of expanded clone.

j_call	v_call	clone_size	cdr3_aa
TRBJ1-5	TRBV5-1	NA	ASSVSGYSNQPQH
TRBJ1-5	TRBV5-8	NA	ASSLTGASNQPQH
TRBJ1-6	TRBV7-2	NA	ASSTGGGSPLH
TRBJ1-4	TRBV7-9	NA	ASSLGPTEKLF
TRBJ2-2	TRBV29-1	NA	SVEVAGNTGELF
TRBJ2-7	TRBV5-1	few	ASSLSRTGYEQY
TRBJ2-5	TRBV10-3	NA	AISGGTGGWETQY
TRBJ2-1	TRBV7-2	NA	ASSRPGLNNEQF
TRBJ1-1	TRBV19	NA	ASSPRRGTEAF
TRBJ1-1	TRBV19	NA	ASSAAQSAF
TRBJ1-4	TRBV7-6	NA	ASSPDGGPTNEKLF
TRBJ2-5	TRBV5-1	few	ASSRQQLQETQY
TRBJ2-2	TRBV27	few	ASSSANTGELF
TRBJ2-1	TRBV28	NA	ASTQDRGLLYNEQF
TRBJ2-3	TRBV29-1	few	SVVTSGGPSDTQY
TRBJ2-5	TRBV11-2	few	ASSLAGVMETQY
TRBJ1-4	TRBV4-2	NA	ASSQEVGPGDEKLF